These T cell receptor beta chains were read from a single sample in a study of CD8 T cells in ankylosing spondylitis. TCRdb fed the 5' RACE reads into MiXCR, producing one record per CDR3 protein. The repertoire consists of about 230,000 distinct CDR3 sequences, with roughly 8.2% occurring once and the leading ten covering roughly 4.9%. Sequenced input: blood, either unsorted or a sorted T cell fraction (not recorded which). The receptors were gathered from a female donor with ankylosing spondylitis or in good health (not recorded which). CDR3s include the opening cysteine and the closing phenylalanine or tryptophan. D genes are given only for firm matches. The size entry is marked missing in some rows and otherwise reads once, few, many or a size class.

>many|TRBJ2-1|TRBD1|TRBV5-1
TGCGCCAGCAGCCCGGGACAGAGCTACAATGAGCAGTTCTTC
CASSPGQSYNEQFF
>NA|TRBJ1-1|NA|TRBV7-2
TGTGCCAGCAGCTTAATAATGGGGACCGCAAGGGGGACTGAAGCTTTCTTT
CASSLIMGTARGTEAFF
>NA|TRBJ2-1|NA|TRBV4-3
TGCGCCAGCAGCCAAGATCTGCTCCGTACATTCTCCTACAATGAGCAGTTCTTC
CASSQDLLRTFSYNEQFF
>many|TRBJ1-2|NA|TRBV6-5
TGTGCCAGCAGTTACATGGGGGGCTCGGATGGCTACACCTTC
CASSYMGGSDGYTF
>many|TRBJ1-1|NA|TRBV11-2
TGTGCCAGCAGTTCATTAGAGGTCACTGAAGCTTTCTTT
CASSSLEVTEAFF
>NA|TRBJ2-5|NA|TRBV7-9
TGTGCCAGCAGCACTCGATTGAAAGAGACCCAGTACTTC
CASSTRLKETQYF
>few|TRBJ2-1|NA|TRBV5-6
TGTGCCAGGAGCCCAGGGGGGGCAAGGTCCTACAATGAGCAGTTCTTC
CARSPGGARSYNEQFF
>many|TRBJ1-5|NA|TRBV5-6
TGTGCCAGCAGCTACCTAGGGCGGCCCCAGCATTTT
CASSYLGRPQHF
>many|TRBJ2-7|NA|TRBV5-1
TGCGCCAGCAGCTTTCTGGACGGGGCCTCCTACGAGCAGTACTTC
CASSFLDGASYEQYF
>NA|TRBJ1-3|NA|TRBV7-9
TGTGCCAGCAGCTTCGACTCTGGAAACACCATATATTTT
CASSFDSGNTIYF
>NA|TRBJ2-3|NA|TRBV2
TGTGCCAGCGGGTCGGGCGGGATGGGCACAGATACGCAGTATTTT
CASGSGGMGTDTQYF
>many|TRBJ2-1|TRBD2|TRBV19
TGTGCCAGTAGTGCGCGGGAGAAGCAGTTCTTC
CASSAREKQFF
>NA|TRBJ2-1|NA|TRBV7-2
TGTGCCAGCAGCCCCCGACTGCTCTACTATGAGCAGTTCTTC
CASSPRLLYYEQFF
>many|TRBJ1-6|TRBD1|TRBV11-1
TGTGCCAGCAGCTTCCGGGACAGCATTAATTCACCCCTCCACTTT
CASSFRDSINSPLHF
>NA|TRBJ1-1|NA|TRBV30
TGTGCCTGGAGTGTAGAGTGGGTCACTGAAGCTTTCTTT
CAWSVEWVTEAFF
>many|TRBJ2-7|NA|TRBV5-8
TGTGCCAGCAGCCTAACGGGTCTGATCAGTTCTTTCTACGAGCAGTACTTC
CASSLTGLISSFYEQYF
>many|TRBJ1-2|TRBD1|TRBV20-1
TGCAGTGCTAGAGATCGTGCAGGGGGCCATGGCTACACCTTC
CSARDRAGGHGYTF
>many|TRBJ2-7|NA|TRBV10-2
TGCGCCAGCAGGCCCGACAGGTACGAGCAGTACTTC
CASRPDRYEQYF
>many|TRBJ1-5|TRBD1|TRBV19
TGTGCCAGTAGCCCAGGGGGCGGAGGGCAGCCCCAGCATTTT
CASSPGGGGQPQHF
>many|TRBJ1-6|NA|TRBV29-1
TGCAGCACCCGGGACAACCGAGATTCACCCCTCCACTTT
CSTRDNRDSPLHF
>many|TRBJ2-3|TRBD2|TRBV12-3/TRBV12-4
TGTGCCAGCAGGGACACTAGCGCCTTCACAGATACGCAGTATTTT
CASRDTSAFTDTQYF
>many|TRBJ2-1|NA|TRBV11-2
TGTGCCAGCAGCGACCGTAGCAGGATTGACAATGAGCAGTTCTTC
CASSDRSRIDNEQFF
>few|TRBJ2-7|NA|TRBV20-1
TGCAGTGCTAGAGGACGCGTGGGCGAGCAGTACTTC
CSARGRVGEQYF
>NA|TRBJ1-5|NA|TRBV7-9
TGTGCCAGCAGCTTAGGGGCAGGGGGCAATCAGCCCCAGCATTTT
CASSLGAGGNQPQHF
>many|TRBJ1-2|TRBD1|TRBV29-1
TGCAGCGTTGATGTACAGGGGGGGGGCTATGGCTACACCTTC
CSVDVQGGGYGYTF
>many|TRBJ2-1|NA|TRBV11-3
TGTGCCAGCAGCGGGGTCGGGGCCCTCAATGAGCAGTTCTTC
CASSGVGALNEQFF
>many|TRBJ2-1|NA|TRBV4-3
TGCGCCAGCAGCCAAGGGTGGGACTCCTACAATGAGCAGTTCTTC
CASSQGWDSYNEQFF
>many|TRBJ1-6|NA|TRBV7-2
TGTGCCAGCAGCTTGGCGGGGTCAGGGTCACCCCTCCACTTT
CASSLAGSGSPLHF
>many|TRBJ2-2|NA|TRBV6-1
TGTGCCACTGCAAGGGAGCTAGGTACCGGGGAGCTGTTTTTT
CATARELGTGELFF
>many|TRBJ1-1|NA|TRBV4-3
TGCGCCAGCAGCCAAGATCCCCTTGGCAGCACTGAAGCTTTCTTT
CASSQDPLGSTEAFF
>many|TRBJ1-1|TRBD1|TRBV3-1
TGTGCCAGCAGGGTTTCGGGACAGGTGAACACTGAAGCTTTCTTT
CASRVSGQVNTEAFF
>many|TRBJ2-7|TRBD2|TRBV5-1
TGCGCCAGCAGGCGGGGGACTAGCGAGACCTGGGAGCAGTACTTC
CASRRGTSETWEQYF
>NA|TRBJ2-7|NA|TRBV25-1
TGTGCCAGCAGCCCTGGGACTCTCGGCTACGAGCAGTACTTC
CASSPGTLGYEQYF
>many|TRBJ1-1|TRBD1|TRBV6-1
TGTGCCAGCAGTCCTACAGGGGGCTACACTGAAGCTTTCTTT
CASSPTGGYTEAFF
>many|TRBJ1-6|NA|TRBV6-4
TGTGCCAGCAGTGTCCAGGCATCCTCGGCCCTCCACTTT
CASSVQASSALHF
>many|TRBJ1-1|NA|TRBV29-1
TGCAGCTCCGTCCGGGATGGGGGGGAGGCTTTCTTT
CSSVRDGGEAFF
>many|TRBJ2-1|NA|TRBV20-1
TGCAGTGCTAGAGATCGCACTTCCTACAATGAGCAGTTCTTC
CSARDRTSYNEQFF
>many|TRBJ2-1|TRBD1|TRBV9
TGTGCCAGCAGCCCGCCGGGACAGGGAACCGATGAGCAGTTCTTC
CASSPPGQGTDEQFF
>many|TRBJ1-2|NA|TRBV21-1
TGTGCCAGCAGCAAAGAAGGTGTGGCAGGGAACTATGGCTACACCTTC
CASSKEGVAGNYGYTF
>few|TRBJ2-3|NA|TRBV6-5
TGTGCCAGCAGTTACTCCCCTTTGCGCACACTTACAGATACGCAGTATTTT
CASSYSPLRTLTDTQYF
>few|TRBJ2-7|NA|TRBV6-1
TGTGCCAGCAGGCTACTGGAAACAAGAGACGAGCAGTACTTC
CASRLLETRDEQYF
>many|TRBJ2-1|NA|TRBV10-3
TGTGCCATCAGAACCGGGACTGATCACAATGAGCAGTTCTTC
CAIRTGTDHNEQFF
>many|TRBJ1-1|NA|TRBV20-1
TGCAGTGCTAGCAAGAGGGCGAACACTGAAGCTTTCTTT
CSASKRANTEAFF
>many|TRBJ1-2|NA|TRBV12-3/TRBV12-4
TGTGCCAGCAGTTTTCGGCTTAGGCCTTCGGATGGCTACACCTTC
CASSFRLRPSDGYTF
>many|TRBJ2-2|TRBD2|TRBV28
TGTGCCAGCAGGACGGCGGGAGTAGGGACCGGGGAGCTGTTTTTT
CASRTAGVGTGELFF
>few|TRBJ1-3|NA|TRBV7-2
TGTGCCAGCAGCCCGTACCTCTGGGCAGCAGGAAACACCATATATTTT
CASSPYLWAAGNTIYF
>NA|TRBJ2-7|NA|TRBV5-4
TGTGCCAGCAGCTTGTCCGGGAAGAATTACGAGCAGTACTTC
CASSLSGKNYEQYF
>many|TRBJ2-7|NA|TRBV15
TGTGCCACCAGCAGAGGATACGAGCAGTACTTC
CATSRGYEQYF
>few|TRBJ1-2|TRBD1|TRBV30
TGTGCCTGGAAGAGACAGGGGGCAAGGGGCTACACCTTC
CAWKRQGARGYTF
>NA|TRBJ2-4|NA|TRBV11-2
TGTGCCAGCAGCCCCCCCGGGGTAATGGGGCTAGCCAAAAACATTCAGTACTTC
CASSPPGVMGLAKNIQYF
>NA|TRBJ1-1|NA|TRBV15
TGTGCCACCAGTCAGGGGCATCAGTGGACTGAAGCTTTCTTT
CATSQGHQWTEAFF
>few|TRBJ2-2|TRBD2|TRBV20-1
TGCTGTGCTAGATCGGGACTAGCGATAGCGAACACCGGGGAGCTGTTTTTT
CCARSGLAIANTGELFF
>many|TRBJ2-1|NA|TRBV20-1
TGCAGTGCTAGAGATTTAAGCTGGTATGAGCAGTTCTTC
CSARDLSWYEQFF